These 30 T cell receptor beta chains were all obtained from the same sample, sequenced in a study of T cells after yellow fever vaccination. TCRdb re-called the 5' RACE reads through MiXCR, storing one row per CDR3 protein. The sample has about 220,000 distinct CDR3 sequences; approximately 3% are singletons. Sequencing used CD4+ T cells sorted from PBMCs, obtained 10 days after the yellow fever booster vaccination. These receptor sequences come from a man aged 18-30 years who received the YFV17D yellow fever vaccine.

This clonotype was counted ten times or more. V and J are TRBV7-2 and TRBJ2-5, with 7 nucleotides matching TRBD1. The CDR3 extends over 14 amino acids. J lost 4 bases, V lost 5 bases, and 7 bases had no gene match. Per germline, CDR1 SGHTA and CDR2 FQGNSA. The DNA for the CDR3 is TGTGCCAGCAGCAACAGACAGGGTATAGAGACCCAGTACTTC. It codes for CASSNRQGIETQYF.

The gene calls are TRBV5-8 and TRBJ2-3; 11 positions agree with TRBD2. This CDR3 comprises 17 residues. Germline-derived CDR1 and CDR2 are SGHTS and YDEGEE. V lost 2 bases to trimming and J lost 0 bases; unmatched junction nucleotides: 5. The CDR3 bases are TGTGCCAGCAGCTTCCCTAGCGGGGGGCACAGCACAGATACGCAGTATTTT. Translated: CASSFPSGGHSTDTQYF.

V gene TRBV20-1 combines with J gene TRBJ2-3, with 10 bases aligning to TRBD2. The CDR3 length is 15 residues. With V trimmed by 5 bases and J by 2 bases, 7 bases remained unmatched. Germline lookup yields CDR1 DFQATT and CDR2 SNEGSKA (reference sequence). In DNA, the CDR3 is TGCAGTGCTCCCAAACTAGCGGGGTTCACAGATACGCAGTATTTT. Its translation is CSAPKLAGFTDTQYF.

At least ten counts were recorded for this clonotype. Here the CDR3 DNA reads TGTGCCAGCAGCCTCGGGACCTCAATGGCTGAAAAACTGTTTTTT. As protein: CASSLGTSMAEKLFF. V usage is TRBV14 and J usage is TRBJ1-4, with D possibly being TRBD1 (5 bases). V lost 4 bases, J lost 7 bases, and 16 bases lay in between. The CDR3 covers 15 residues. The V gene's germline CDR1 is SGHDN and CDR2 FVKESK.

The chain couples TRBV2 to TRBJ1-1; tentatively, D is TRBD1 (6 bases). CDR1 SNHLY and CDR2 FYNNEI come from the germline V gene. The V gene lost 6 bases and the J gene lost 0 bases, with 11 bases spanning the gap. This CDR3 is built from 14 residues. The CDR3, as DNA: TGTGCCAGCAGACTTGACAGGATGAACACTGAAGCTTTCTTT. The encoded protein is CASRLDRMNTEAFF.

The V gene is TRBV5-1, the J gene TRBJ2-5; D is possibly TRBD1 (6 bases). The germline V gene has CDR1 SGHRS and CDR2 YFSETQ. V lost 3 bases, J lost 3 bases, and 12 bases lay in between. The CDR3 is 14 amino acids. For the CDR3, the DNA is TGCGCCAGCAGCTCGGGACACCCAAAAGAGACCCAGTACTTC. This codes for CASSSGHPKETQYF.

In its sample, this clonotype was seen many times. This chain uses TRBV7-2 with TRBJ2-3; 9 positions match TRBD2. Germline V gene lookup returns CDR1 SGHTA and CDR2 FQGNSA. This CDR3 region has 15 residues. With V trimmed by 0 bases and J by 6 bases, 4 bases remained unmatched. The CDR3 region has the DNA TGTGCCAGCAGCTTAGCCGCGGGGGGGCCCGATACGCAGTATTTT. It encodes CASSLAAGGPDTQYF.

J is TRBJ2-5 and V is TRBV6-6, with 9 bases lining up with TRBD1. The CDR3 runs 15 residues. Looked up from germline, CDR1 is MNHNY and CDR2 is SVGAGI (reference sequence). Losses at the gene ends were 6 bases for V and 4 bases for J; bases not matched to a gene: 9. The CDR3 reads CASSNPGQGSETQYF. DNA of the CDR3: TGTGCCAGCAGCAACCCGGGACAGGGCTCAGAGACCCAGTACTTC.

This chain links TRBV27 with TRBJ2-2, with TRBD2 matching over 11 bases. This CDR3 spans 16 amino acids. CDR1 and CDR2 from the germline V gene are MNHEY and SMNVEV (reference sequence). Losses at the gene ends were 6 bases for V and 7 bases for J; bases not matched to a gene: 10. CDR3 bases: TGTGCCAGCAGACCCTTAGCGGGGGGGCTGGGCGGGGAGCTGTTTTTT. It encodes CASRPLAGGLGGELFF.

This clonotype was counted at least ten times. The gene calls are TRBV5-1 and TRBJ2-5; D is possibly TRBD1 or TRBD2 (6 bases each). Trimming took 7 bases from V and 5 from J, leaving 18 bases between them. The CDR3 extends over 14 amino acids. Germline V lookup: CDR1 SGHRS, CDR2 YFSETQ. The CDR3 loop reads CASGQNRAGETQYF. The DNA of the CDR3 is TGCGCCAGCGGACAAAACAGGGCGGGGGAGACCCAGTACTTC.

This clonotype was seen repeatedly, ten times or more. CDR3 DNA sequence: TGTGCCAGCAGTTTAGCGCGAGGCAGGGGGCTGGAAAAGACCCAGTACTTC. Translation: CASSLARGRGLEKTQYF. The V call is TRBV12-3 or TRBV12-4, the J call TRBJ2-5; 8 bases match TRBD1. V gave up 0 bases and J gave up 6 bases; unmatched junction bases: 12. This CDR3 is 17 amino acids long.

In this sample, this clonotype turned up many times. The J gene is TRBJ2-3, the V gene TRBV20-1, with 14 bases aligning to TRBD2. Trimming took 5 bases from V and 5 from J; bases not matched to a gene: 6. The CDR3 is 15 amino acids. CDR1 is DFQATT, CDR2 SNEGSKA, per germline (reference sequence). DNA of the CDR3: TGCAGTGCTGGAGGGGGACTAGCGGGGGAAGATACGCAGTATTTT. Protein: CSAGGGLAGEDTQYF.

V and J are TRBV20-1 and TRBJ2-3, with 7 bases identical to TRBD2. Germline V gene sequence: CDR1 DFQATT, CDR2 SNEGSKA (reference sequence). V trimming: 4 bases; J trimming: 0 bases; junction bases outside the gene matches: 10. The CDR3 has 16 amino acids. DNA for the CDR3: TGCAGTGCTAAGGGGCGGGGGAGCTCTAGCACAGATACGCAGTATTTT. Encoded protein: CSAKGRGSSSTDTQYF.

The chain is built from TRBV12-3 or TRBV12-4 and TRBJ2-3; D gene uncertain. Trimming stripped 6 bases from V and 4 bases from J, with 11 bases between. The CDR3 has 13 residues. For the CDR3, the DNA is TGTGCCAGCAGCTACGGCGCGGCAGATACGCAGTATTTT. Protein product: CASSYGAADTQYF.

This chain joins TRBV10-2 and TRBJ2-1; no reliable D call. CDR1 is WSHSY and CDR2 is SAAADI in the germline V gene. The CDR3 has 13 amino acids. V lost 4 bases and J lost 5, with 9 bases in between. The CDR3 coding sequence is TGCGCCAGCAGTGTGGTCGGCGACAATGAGCAGTTCTTC. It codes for CASSVVGDNEQFF.

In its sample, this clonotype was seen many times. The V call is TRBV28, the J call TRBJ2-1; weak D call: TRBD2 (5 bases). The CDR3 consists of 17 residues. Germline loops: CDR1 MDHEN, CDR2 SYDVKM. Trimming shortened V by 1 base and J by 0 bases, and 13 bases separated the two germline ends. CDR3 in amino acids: CASSLLRGSSSYNEQFF. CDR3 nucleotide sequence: TGTGCCAGCAGTTTATTACGGGGATCTAGCTCCTACAATGAGCAGTTCTTC.

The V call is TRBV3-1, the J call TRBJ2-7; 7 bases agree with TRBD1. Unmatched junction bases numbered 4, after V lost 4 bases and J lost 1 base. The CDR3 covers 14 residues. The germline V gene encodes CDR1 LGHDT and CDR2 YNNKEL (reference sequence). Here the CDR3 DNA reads TGTGCCAGCAGCCGTGGGGGACAGTCCTACGAGCAGTACTTC. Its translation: CASSRGGQSYEQYF.

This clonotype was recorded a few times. The CDR3 sequence: CASSLVPGSSNQPQHF. The CDR3 region has the DNA TGTGCCAGCAGCTTAGTCCCGGGCTCAAGCAATCAGCCCCAGCATTTT. The V gene is TRBV7-2, the J gene TRBJ1-5; no clear D gene. Germline lookup yields CDR1 SGHTA and CDR2 FQGNSA. V was shortened by 1 base and J by 1 base, with 11 bases between the two germline ends. This CDR3 contains 16 residues.

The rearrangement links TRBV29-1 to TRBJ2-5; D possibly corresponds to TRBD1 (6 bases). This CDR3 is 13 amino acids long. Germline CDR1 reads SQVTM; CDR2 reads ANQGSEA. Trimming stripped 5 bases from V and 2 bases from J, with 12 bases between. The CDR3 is CSVIGQHQETQYF. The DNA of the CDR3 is TGCAGCGTTATAGGACAGCATCAAGAGACCCAGTACTTC.

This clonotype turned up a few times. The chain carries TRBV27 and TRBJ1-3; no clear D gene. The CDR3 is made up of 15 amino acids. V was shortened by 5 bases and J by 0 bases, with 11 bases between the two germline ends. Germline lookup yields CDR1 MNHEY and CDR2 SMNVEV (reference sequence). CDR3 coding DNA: TGTGCCAGCAGTCCTACAAGCCACTCTGGAAACACCATATATTTT. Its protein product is CASSPTSHSGNTIYF.

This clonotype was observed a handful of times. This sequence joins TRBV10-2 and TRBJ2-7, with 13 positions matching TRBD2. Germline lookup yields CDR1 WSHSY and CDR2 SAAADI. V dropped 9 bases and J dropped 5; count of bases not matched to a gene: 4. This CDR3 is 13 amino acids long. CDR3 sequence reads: CASVLAGGDEQYF. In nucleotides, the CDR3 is TGCGCCAGTGTACTAGCGGGGGGGGACGAGCAGTACTTC.

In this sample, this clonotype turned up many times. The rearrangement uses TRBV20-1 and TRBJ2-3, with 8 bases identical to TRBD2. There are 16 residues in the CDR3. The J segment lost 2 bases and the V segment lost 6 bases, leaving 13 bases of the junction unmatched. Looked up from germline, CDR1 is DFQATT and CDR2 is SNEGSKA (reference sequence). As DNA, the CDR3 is TGCAGTGCCCCCGACCGGCTAGCGGGCCCCACAGATACGCAGTATTTT. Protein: CSAPDRLAGPTDTQYF.

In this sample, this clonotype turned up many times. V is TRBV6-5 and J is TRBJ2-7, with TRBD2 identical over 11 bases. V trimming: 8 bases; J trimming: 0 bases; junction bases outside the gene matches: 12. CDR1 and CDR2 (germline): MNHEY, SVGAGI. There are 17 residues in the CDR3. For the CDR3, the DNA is TGTGCCAGCGGGTGGCTAGCGGGGGGAAAAAGCTCCTACGAGCAGTACTTC. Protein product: CASGWLAGGKSSYEQYF.

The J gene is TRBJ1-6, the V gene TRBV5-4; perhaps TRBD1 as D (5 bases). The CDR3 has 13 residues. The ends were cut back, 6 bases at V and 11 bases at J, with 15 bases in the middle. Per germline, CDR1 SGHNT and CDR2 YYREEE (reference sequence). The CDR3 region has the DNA TGTGCCAGCAACTCCGGGGGAACTGCACCCCTCCACTTT. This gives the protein CASNSGGTAPLHF.

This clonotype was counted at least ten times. The CDR3 coding sequence is TGTGCCAGCAGCGGATCGGGGGAAGGGACTGAAGCTTTCTTT. Protein product: CASSGSGEGTEAFF. The chain couples TRBV7-9 to TRBJ1-1; a possible D gene is TRBD1 (5 bases). Germline values: CDR1 SEHNR, CDR2 FQNEAQ (reference sequence). There are 14 residues in the CDR3. V lost 5 bases and J lost 5, with 15 bases in between.

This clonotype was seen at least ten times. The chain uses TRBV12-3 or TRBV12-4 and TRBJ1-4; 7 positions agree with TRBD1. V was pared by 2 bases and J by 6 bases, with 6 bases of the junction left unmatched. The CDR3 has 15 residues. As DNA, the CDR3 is TGTGCCAGCAGTTTAATGACAGGGTACGATGAAAAACTGTTTTTT. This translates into CASSLMTGYDEKLFF.

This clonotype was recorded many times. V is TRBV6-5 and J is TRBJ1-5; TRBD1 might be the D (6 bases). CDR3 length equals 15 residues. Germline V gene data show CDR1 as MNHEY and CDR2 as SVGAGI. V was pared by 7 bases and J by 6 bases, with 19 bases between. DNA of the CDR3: TGTGCCAGCAAGCCCCAGGGGCGCCTCATTCAGCCCCAGCATTTT. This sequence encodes CASKPQGRLIQPQHF.

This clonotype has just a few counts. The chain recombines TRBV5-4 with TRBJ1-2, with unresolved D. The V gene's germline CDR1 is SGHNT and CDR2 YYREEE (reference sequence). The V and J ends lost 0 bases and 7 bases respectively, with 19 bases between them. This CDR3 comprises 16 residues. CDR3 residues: CASSLAKGGSYTGYTF. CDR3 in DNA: TGTGCCAGCAGCTTGGCCAAGGGAGGGTCATATACTGGCTACACCTTC.

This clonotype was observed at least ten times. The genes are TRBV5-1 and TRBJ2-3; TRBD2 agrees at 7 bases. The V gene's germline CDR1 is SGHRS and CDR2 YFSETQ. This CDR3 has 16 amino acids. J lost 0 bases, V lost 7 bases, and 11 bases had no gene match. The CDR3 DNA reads TGCGCCAGCCGCCGGGGGGACCCTACTAGCACAGATACGCAGTATTTT. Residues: CASRRGDPTSTDTQYF. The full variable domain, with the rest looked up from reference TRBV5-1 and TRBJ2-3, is KAGVTQTPRYLIKTRGQQVTLSCSPISGHRSVSWYQQTPGQGLQFLFEYFSETQRNKGNFPGRFSGRQFSNSRSEMNVSTLELGDSALYLCASRRGDPTSTDTQYFGPGTRLTVL.

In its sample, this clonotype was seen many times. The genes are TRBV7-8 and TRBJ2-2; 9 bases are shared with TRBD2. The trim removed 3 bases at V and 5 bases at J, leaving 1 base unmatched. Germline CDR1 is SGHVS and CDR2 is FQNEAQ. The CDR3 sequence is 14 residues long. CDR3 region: CASSFLAGTGELFF. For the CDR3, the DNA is TGTGCCAGCAGCTTTCTAGCGGGGACCGGGGAGCTGTTTTTT.